These 23 T cell receptor beta chains share one sample of origin, sequenced in a study of blood T cell repertoires in COVID-19. Sequencing was performed with immunoSEQ multiplex PCR; in TCRdb, only in-frame clones are kept and a portion is missing. The sample has some 250,000 clones, 75% to 90% seen once. The source material was peripheral blood. These receptors were taken from a man between 25 and 39 years old with active or convalescent COVID-19.

This clone showed up just once. The J gene is TRBJ1-4, the V gene TRBV6-6, with 8 nucleotides matching TRBD1. This CDR3 is 15 amino acids long. V dropped 3 bases and J dropped 8; count of bases not matched to a gene: 8. CDR1 is MNHNY, CDR2 SVGAGI, per germline (reference sequence). The CDR3 is CASSYPGGKEEKLFF. Written as DNA, the CDR3 is TGTGCCAGCAGTTATCCAGGGGGCAAGGAAGAAAAACTGTTTTTT.

The table lists this clone with a few counts. The chain links TRBV2 to TRBJ2-3, with TRBD2 as a possible D gene (5 bases). Germline CDR1 is SNHLY and CDR2 is FYNNEI. V was trimmed by 7 bases and J by 3 bases, leaving 20 bases between them. This CDR3 comprises 16 residues. CDR3 residues: CASTRTPGVATDTQYF. The CDR3 DNA reads TGTGCCAGCACTAGGACCCCTGGGGTAGCGACAGATACGCAGTATTTT.

This sequence joins TRBV6-1 and TRBJ1-4; 8 bases are shared with TRBD1. With V trimmed by 1 base and J by 5 bases, 3 bases remained unmatched. The CDR3 covers 15 residues. Germline V gene data show CDR1 as MNHNS and CDR2 as SASEGT. The CDR3 DNA reads as TGTGCCAGCAGTGAAGTCGACAGGGGCAATGAAAAACTGTTTTTT. Translation: CASSEVDRGNEKLFF.

V and J are TRBV24-1 and TRBJ1-6, with 8 positions matching TRBD1. The germline V gene has CDR1 KGHDR and CDR2 SFDVKD. J was trimmed by 4 bases and V by 5 bases; bases with no gene match: 27. CDR3 length equals 23 residues. The CDR3 DNA reads as TGTGCCACCAGTGCCAAGGACAGGGCTAGGTCCGGATCGGCACAGCGATATAATTCACCCCTCCACTTT. It translates to CATSAKDRARSGSAQRYNSPLHF.

This CDR3 is CATQFGAGTGELFF. In nucleotides, the CDR3 is TGTGCCACCCAATTCGGGGCGGGGACCGGGGAGCTGTTTTTT. This chain connects TRBV19 to TRBJ2-2, with TRBD2 as a possible D gene (6 bases). This CDR3 contains 14 residues. Germline loops: CDR1 LNHDA, CDR2 SQIVND (reference sequence). Trimming took off 10 bases at V and 5 bases at J, with 17 bases between the two ends. Drawing the rest from reference TRBV19 and TRBJ2-2, the complete variable domain is DGGITQSPKYLFRKEGQNVTLSCEQNLNHDAMYWYRQDPGQGLRLIYYSQIVNDFQKGDIAEGYSVSREKKESFPLTVTSAQKNPTAFYLCATQFGAGTGELFFGEGSRLTVL.

The genes are TRBV5-1 and TRBJ1-1; no reliable D call. The CDR3 sequence is 14 residues long. CDR1 and CDR2 from the germline V gene are SGHRS and YFSETQ. V lost 5 bases, J lost 4 bases, and 15 bases lay in between. The CDR3 DNA is TGCGCCAGCAGGGAATGGGAAAGCGGCACTGAAGCTTTCTTT. This translates into CASREWESGTEAFF.

The chain is built from TRBV6-6 and TRBJ1-6, with 9 bases matching TRBD1. J lost 10 bases, V lost 4 bases, and 8 bases had no gene match. The germline V gene encodes CDR1 MNHNY and CDR2 SVGAGI (reference sequence). The CDR3 is made up of 15 amino acids. The CDR3 coding sequence is TGTGCCAGCAGTTTGCCCGGGACAGGGAACTCACCCCTCCACTTT. Translated, it gives CASSLPGTGNSPLHF.

The gene calls are TRBV5-8 and TRBJ1-6, with a tentative D call TRBD1 (5 bases). There are 15 residues in the CDR3. V lost 4 bases and J 9 bases, leaving 17 bases between the germline ends. Germline assignment: CDR1 SGHTS and CDR2 YDEGEE. CDR3 in amino acids: CASSHRFREGSPLHF. CDR3 coding DNA: TGTGCCAGCAGCCACCGCTTCAGGGAGGGTTCACCCCTCCACTTT.

The chain is built from TRBV5-4 and TRBJ2-5; 12 bases fit TRBD2. Looked up from germline, CDR1 is SGHNT and CDR2 is YYREEE (reference sequence). V lost 1 base and J lost 3; bases outside the gene matches: 4. The CDR3 extends over 16 amino acids. In nucleotides, the CDR3 is TGTGCCAGCAGCTTGCGGACTAGCGGGGAAGAAGAGACCCAGTACTTC. It is translated as CASSLRTSGEEETQYF.

The rearrangement uses TRBV2 and TRBJ1-6, with D hard to call. With 6 bases removed from V and 6 bases from J, the gap between germline ends came to 12 bases. Germline V lookup: CDR1 SNHLY, CDR2 FYNNEI. This CDR3 has 14 amino acids. As DNA, the CDR3 is TGTGCCAGCAGGGACTCCTATGGTAATTCACCCCTCCACTTT. It codes for CASRDSYGNSPLHF.

The chain is built from TRBV11-2 and TRBJ2-7; 10 bases line up with TRBD1. The V gene's germline CDR1 is SGHAT and CDR2 FQNNGV. The CDR3 covers 14 residues. V shed 5 bases, J shed 3 bases, and the junction held 4 bases outside the gene matches. The CDR3 DNA reads TGTGCCAGCAGCCAAGGGACAGGGGTCTACGAGCAGTACTTC. This sequence encodes CASSQGTGVYEQYF. Full variable domain (rest looked up from reference TRBV11-2 and TRBJ2-7): EAGVAQSPRYKIIEKRQSVAFWCNPISGHATLYWYQQILGQGPKLLIQFQNNGVVDDSQLPKDRFSAERLKGVDSTLKIQPAKLEDSAVYLCASSQGTGVYEQYFGPGTRLTVT.

V is TRBV7-9 and J is TRBJ2-5; D is uncertain. From germline, CDR1 is SEHNR and CDR2 FQNEAQ (reference sequence). V lost 5 bases and J lost 2, with 12 bases in between. This CDR3 region has 14 residues. The CDR3, as DNA: TGTGCCAGCAGCAGGGTACAGATTCAAGAGACCCAGTACTTC. Protein: CASSRVQIQETQYF.

V gene TRBV4-3 combines with J gene TRBJ1-4; D may be TRBD1 (6 bases). Trimming stripped 4 bases from V and 4 bases from J, with 16 bases between. This CDR3 is 16 amino acids long. CDR1 and CDR2 (germline): LGHNA, YSLEER. CDR3 coding DNA: TGCGCCAGCAGCCCTCAGGGGATTAACGTTAATGAAAAACTGTTTTTT. Amino acid sequence: CASSPQGINVNEKLFF.

The count of this clone is one. This sequence joins TRBV6-5 and TRBJ2-5; the D gene is possibly TRBD1 (6 bases). Germline V gene lookup returns CDR1 MNHEY and CDR2 SVGAGI. The CDR3 extends over 14 amino acids. The germline V and J ends were trimmed by 2 bases and 2 bases, with 9 bases remaining between them. The CDR3 nucleotides read TGTGCCAGCAGTTACGACAGGACACAAGAGACCCAGTACTTC. The encoded protein is CASSYDRTQETQYF.

V usage is TRBV11-2 and J usage is TRBJ1-1; 7 bases agree with TRBD1. The CDR3 spans 15 residues. Looked up from germline, CDR1 is SGHAT and CDR2 is FQNNGV. Trimming cost V 7 bases and J 4 bases; bases outside gene matches: 12. The CDR3 DNA follows: TGTGCCAGCACCAATCGACAGGGTAGGGGCACTGAAGCTTTCTTT. The encoded protein is CASTNRQGRGTEAFF.

The V gene is TRBV5-4, the J gene TRBJ1-5; D might be TRBD1 (6 bases). The germline CDR1 and CDR2 sequences are SGHNT and YYREEE (reference sequence). The CDR3 runs 13 residues. Trimming shortened V by 6 bases and J by 5 bases, and 12 bases separated the two germline ends. The CDR3 spells CASIGTPYQPQHF. Here the CDR3 DNA reads TGTGCCAGCATTGGGACACCTTATCAGCCCCAGCATTTT. The whole variable domain, remainder taken from reference TRBV5-4 and TRBJ1-5, is ETGVTQSPTHLIKTRGQQVTLRCSSQSGHNTVSWYQQALGQGPQFIFQYYREEENGRGNFPPRFSGLQFPNYSSELNVNALELDDSALYLCASIGTPYQPQHFGDGTRLSIL.

The chain combines TRBV4-1 with TRBJ1-2; tentative D call: TRBD1 (6 bases). Trimming removed 0 bases from V and 4 bases from J, with 15 bases in between. The CDR3 is 16 amino acids. The V gene's germline CDR1 is MGHRA and CDR2 YSYEKL. The CDR3 protein is CASSQETTGTIYGYTF. The CDR3 DNA sequence: TGCGCCAGCAGCCAAGAAACAACCGGGACAATCTATGGCTACACCTTC.

The chain uses TRBV9 and TRBJ2-7, with 9 bases lining up with TRBD1. After removal of 4 bases from V and 4 bases from J, the junction contained 9 bases not matched to a gene. This CDR3 comprises 15 residues. Germline V gene data show CDR1 as SGDLS and CDR2 as YYNGEE. This chain's CDR3 is CASSQGDRALYEQYF. CDR3 nucleotides: TGTGCCAGCAGCCAAGGGGACAGGGCATTATACGAGCAGTACTTC.

The chain links TRBV27 to TRBJ1-1; 7 nucleotides align to TRBD1. Trimming cost V 2 bases and J 1 base; bases outside gene matches: 7. Germline CDR1 MNHEY, CDR2 SMNVEV (reference sequence). The CDR3 has 16 amino acids. CDR3 residues: CASSLAFDRENTEAFF. CDR3 nucleotides: TGTGCCAGCAGTTTAGCCTTCGACAGGGAGAACACTGAAGCTTTCTTT.

This clone was detected only once. The rearrangement uses TRBV3-1 (or the pseudogene TRBV3-2) and TRBJ2-4; 7 positions agree with TRBD1. The J segment lost 0 bases and the V segment lost 5 bases, leaving 13 bases of the junction unmatched. The CDR3 extends over 18 amino acids. Germline CDR1 reads LGHDT; CDR2 reads YNNKEL (reference sequence). For the CDR3, the DNA is TGTGCCAGCAGCTCGAATCACGGGCAGGGGGTAGCCAAAAACATTCAGTACTTC. This sequence encodes CASSSNHGQGVAKNIQYF.

The V and J genes are TRBV3-1 (or the pseudogene TRBV3-2) and TRBJ2-3; 10 bases are a match to TRBD2. Germline values: CDR1 LGHDT, CDR2 YNNKEL (reference sequence). This CDR3 is built from 18 residues. Germline trimming cut 1 base from V and 2 bases from J; bases unmatched to any gene: 9. The CDR3 DNA reads as TGTGCCAGCAGCCAAGTGGTGCTAGCGGGGGATTACACAGATACGCAGTATTTT. Translating it yields CASSQVVLAGDYTDTQYF.

This CDR3 reads CASSVRDYPVYNEQFF. In nucleotides, the CDR3 is TGTGCCAGCAGCGTTAGAGACTATCCCGTTTACAATGAGCAGTTCTTC. This chain connects TRBV9 to TRBJ2-1; a weak D match, TRBD2 (5 bases). The germline gives CDR1 SGDLS, CDR2 YYNGEE. This CDR3 is built from 16 residues. V was shortened by 2 bases and J by 4 bases, with 16 bases between the two germline ends.

The chain combines TRBV7-9 with TRBJ1-4; D perhaps matches TRBD1 (6 bases). Trimming stripped 5 bases from V and 5 bases from J, with 15 bases between. CDR1 is SEHNR, CDR2 FQNEAQ, per germline (reference sequence). This CDR3 is 15 amino acids long. The DNA for the CDR3 is TGTGCCAGCAGCCAAACGACAGGAGAGAATGAAAAACTGTTTTTT. The encoded protein is CASSQTTGENEKLFF.